This is a list of T cell receptor beta chains from one sample in a study of CD8+CD57+ T cells in acquired aplastic anemia. TCRdb processed the reads anew with MiXCR; each CDR3 protein has one entry. Of some 70,000 distinct CDR3 sequences in the sample, around half were seen once. Source material: sorted CD4+, CD8+, or CD8+CD57+ T cells (not recorded which) from PBMCs. The receptors originated from a human donor in good health, serving as a control. The CDR3 runs from the conserved cysteine through the conserved F or W. Fields, in order: V gene, clone size, J gene, D gene, CDR3 DNA, CDR3 protein. D genes are given only for firm matches. A row's size may be missing; if present it is once, few, many or a size class.

TRBV3-1	few	TRBJ2-5	TRBD2	TGTGCCAGCAGCCATCCGGCTAGCGGGAGACTTGAAGAGACCCAGTACTTC	CASSHPASGRLEETQYF
TRBV29-1	.	TRBJ2-1	.	TGCAGCGTTGTTTGGCAGAACAATGAGCAGTTCTTC	CSVVWQNNEQFF
TRBV29-1	.	TRBJ1-3	.	TGCAGCGTCGGGGACGGCTCTGGAAACACCATATATTTT	CSVGDGSGNTIYF
TRBV24-1	.	TRBJ2-5	TRBD1	TGTGCCACCAGTGGGACAGGGGAAGAGACCCAGTACTTC	CATSGTGEETQYF
TRBV18	.	TRBJ1-1	.	TGTGCCAGCTCACTTACGGTGAACACTGAAGCTTTCTTT	CASSLTVNTEAFF
TRBV25-1	.	TRBJ1-1	.	TGTGCCAGCAGTGAATATACGGATGGGGCCGAAGCTTTCTTT	CASSEYTDGAEAFF
TRBV24-1	.	TRBJ1-6	.	TGTGCCACCAGTGCAGGGAAGGGGTTTAATTCACCCCTCCACTTT	CATSAGKGFNSPLHF
TRBV6-1	many	TRBJ2-7	.	TGTGCCAGCAGTGAAGTGGGTGGCGTAACCTACGAGCAGTACTTC	CASSEVGGVTYEQYF
TRBV19	medium-sized	TRBJ2-1	.	TGTGCCAGTGAGGACGGCTACAATGAGCAGTTCTTC	CASEDGYNEQFF
TRBV2	few	TRBJ1-3	.	TGTGCCAGCAGTGGGCAGGGCGGAGGAAACACCATATATTTT	CASSGQGGGNTIYF
TRBV3-1	many	TRBJ1-4	.	TGTGCCAGCAGCCAAGGGGGAATAGGTGAAAAACTGTTTTTT	CASSQGGIGEKLFF
TRBV11-2	few	TRBJ2-2	TRBD1	TGTGCCAGCAGCCTGAAATCCGGGACAGGACTCCCCGGGGAGCTGTTTTTT	CASSLKSGTGLPGELFF
TRBV7-6	medium-sized	TRBJ2-7	TRBD1	TGTGCCAGCAGCTTCGGGACAGGGGCCTACGAGCAGTACTTC	CASSFGTGAYEQYF
TRBV19	.	TRBJ1-4	.	TGTGCCAGTAGTATGAACCGAGTCACTAATGAAAAACTGTTTTTT	CASSMNRVTNEKLFF
TRBV10-3	.	TRBJ1-4	.	TGTGCCATCAAAGGGGAAGGTGAAGAAAAACTGTTTTTT	CAIKGEGEEKLFF
TRBV11-2	.	TRBJ1-4	TRBD1	TGTGCCAGCAGCCAGACAGGGGTTGGTGCGACTAATGAAAAACTGTTTTTT	CASSQTGVGATNEKLFF
TRBV6-2/TRBV6-3	.	TRBJ2-1	.	TGTGCCAGCAGACGAGGTTGGGAGCAGTTCTTC	CASRRGWEQFF
TRBV29-1	.	TRBJ2-7	TRBD2	TGCAGCGTTGAGAAGGCTAGCGGGGGCTCGTCCCACGAGCAGTACTTC	CSVEKASGGSSHEQYF
TRBV20-1	.	TRBJ2-5	TRBD2	TGCAGTGCATGGACTAGCGGGGTTTCGAACACCGGGGAGCTGAGGGAGACCCAGTACTTC	CSAWTSGVSNTGELRETQYF
TRBV6-1	.	TRBJ2-7	.	TGTGCCAGCAGTGCCACCGGGGGATCCGAGCAGTACTTC	CASSATGGSEQYF
TRBV11-1	.	TRBJ2-1	TRBD2	TGTGCCAGCAGCTTAGGTGCGGGAGGACCTTACAATGAGCAGTTCTTC	CASSLGAGGPYNEQFF
TRBV27	many	TRBJ2-7	TRBD1	TGTGCCAGCAGTCCCATGCCGGGACAGAAATACGAGCAGTACTTC	CASSPMPGQKYEQYF
TRBV7-3	many	TRBJ2-7	TRBD1	TGTGCCAGCAGCCAGTGGACAGGCTACGAGCAGTACTTC	CASSQWTGYEQYF
TRBV19	.	TRBJ1-1	.	TGTGCCAGTAGTGCCCCACCGAGGGGGAACACTGAAGCTTTCTTT	CASSAPPRGNTEAFF
TRBV7-9	.	TRBJ2-7	TRBD1	TGTGCCAGCAGCGAGACAGGGTCCTACGAGCAGTACTTC	CASSETGSYEQYF
TRBV7-2	.	TRBJ1-2	.	TGTGCCAGCAGCTTGTACCTAGGAGGCTACACCTTC	CASSLYLGGYTF
TRBV15	.	TRBJ2-5	.	TGTGCCACCAGCAGATCCTCCTCGGTTGAGACCCAGTACTTC	CATSRSSSVETQYF
TRBV19	.	TRBJ1-6	.	TGTGCCAGTAGTATCGCAACAGGTGGGGGTTATAATTCACCCCTCCACTTT	CASSIATGGGYNSPLHF
TRBV2	many	TRBJ1-4	.	TGTGCCACAGAATCCCTCTTTTCGTCGGGCCGTGATAATGAAAAACTGTTTTTT	CATESLFSSGRDNEKLFF
TRBV25-1	medium-sized	TRBJ2-3	TRBD2	TGTGCCAGCAGTAATTCGGCTGGGCGGGAGGCAGATACGCAGTATTTT	CASSNSAGREADTQYF
TRBV27	many	TRBJ2-7	.	TGTGCCAGCAGTTTTAGAGGTTACGAGCAGTACTTC	CASSFRGYEQYF
TRBV19	.	TRBJ1-6	.	TGTGCCAGTAGAAAGGCAGGGGAAGGGTCACCCCTCCACTTT	CASRKAGEGSPLHF
TRBV10-2	.	TRBJ1-1	.	TGCGCCAGCAGTGAGTTGTGGGTGGTAGCTTCCTTT	CASSELWVVASF
TRBV15	.	TRBJ2-5	TRBD1	TGTGCCACCAGCAATCCGGGACAGGGGTTGGAGACCCAGTACTTC	CATSNPGQGLETQYF
TRBV10-3	few	TRBJ2-7	.	TGTGCCATCAGTGGAAACCACAGGGCCTACGAGCAGTACTTC	CAISGNHRAYEQYF
TRBV4-1	.	TRBJ1-1	.	TGCGCCAGCAGCCAAGAGGGTACGGGACACATCCACCCTGAAGCTTTCTTT	CASSQEGTGHIHPEAFF
TRBV12-3/TRBV12-4	many	TRBJ1-2	TRBD1	TGTGCCAGCAGCCTAGGGGACAGCTTCTATGGCTACACCTTC	CASSLGDSFYGYTF
TRBV7-2	.	TRBJ2-2	.	TGTGCCAGCAGCTCTGCACAGGGAACCGGGGAGCTGTTTTTT	CASSSAQGTGELFF
TRBV7-9	many	TRBJ1-4	.	TGTGCCAGCAGCGCCGGACGGTTTAATGAAAAACTGTTTTTT	CASSAGRFNEKLFF
TRBV29-1	.	TRBJ2-7	TRBD1	TGCAGCGTTGAGTGGACAGGCCGCGAGCAGTACTTC	CSVEWTGREQYF
TRBV20-1	many	TRBJ2-7	TRBD1	TGCAGTGCCCTGGACAGGGGAATGGACGAGCAGTACTTC	CSALDRGMDEQYF
TRBV9	.	TRBJ1-1	.	TGTGCCAGCAGCGTCTCAGGGCCGGGCACTGAAGCTTTCTTT	CASSVSGPGTEAFF
TRBV9	few	TRBJ1-5	.	TGTGCCAGCAGCGTAGTTGGTGAAGGACCGATCAATCAGCCCCAGCATTTT	CASSVVGEGPINQPQHF